This TCR beta chain emerged from a study of T cells expressing NK-cell markers. Study in general: Each TCR beta repertoire originated in sorted T cells that were CD3+CD56+NKG2C+, CD3+CD56+NKG2C- or CD3+CD56-NKG2C+. Whole-study findings and limits: Six or seven donors carried dominant NKG2C+ clonotypes that made up about 1.0-7.5% of their CD8+ T cells. Dominance of the CD3+CD56-NKG2C+ fraction by these clonotypes also held in a handful of donors.

Reanalyzing the 5' RACE reads, TCRdb keeps one entry per CDR3 protein, without DNA. The ten top clones account for about 1.5%, within a sample of roughly 450,000 distinct CDR3 sequences. The germline V gene encodes CDR1 SQVTM and CDR2 ANQGSEA. CDR3 size: 12 residues. With regard to this clonotype: Its antigen is not identified.

This chain uses TRBV29-1 with TRBJ2-5; the D gene TCRdb calls, TRBD1, cannot be checked with no DNA. Sequencing was carried out using blood T cells: a sorted CD56 or NKG2C T cell subset, CD4+ or CD8+ T cells, or bulk PBMC T cells (not recorded which). The sequence was collected from a woman between 45 and 60 years old in good health. CDR3: CSVPGGMETQYF.